Listed here are 20 T cell receptor beta chains from one sample, sequenced in a study of T cell responses to AZD1222 COVID-19 vaccine. The assay was immunoSEQ multiplex PCR, and TCRdb's table has in-frame clones only and misses some. The sample consists of approximately 140,000 clones, around 90% of them appearing once. Sequenced here: peripheral blood, sampled 28 days after the second AZD1222 dose. These receptors were obtained from an adult who received the AZD1222 COVID-19 vaccine.

The chain combines TRBV6-5 with TRBJ1-1; 7 bases match TRBD1. The CDR3 consists of 13 residues. Germline lookup yields CDR1 MNHEY and CDR2 SVGAGI. The V gene end was trimmed by 4 bases and the J gene end by 4 bases; junction bases not matched to a gene: 3. CDR3 region: CASSSRDSTEAFF. CDR3 sequence (DNA): TGTGCCAGCAGTTCCCGGGACAGCACTGAAGCTTTCTTT.

V usage is TRBV11-1 and J usage is TRBJ1-4; D is ambiguous. The length of the CDR3 is 14 residues. Per germline, CDR1 SGHAT and CDR2 FQDESV (reference sequence). Trimming took off 5 bases at V and 7 bases at J, with 14 bases between the two ends. CDR3 amino acids: CASSLNLGSEKLFF. CDR3 in DNA: TGTGCCAGCAGCCTCAACCTTGGGAGTGAAAAACTGTTTTTT. Full variable domain (rest looked up from reference TRBV11-1 and TRBJ1-4): EAEVAQSPRYKITEKSQAVAFWCDPISGHATLYWYRQILGQGPELLVQFQDESVVDDSQLPKDRFSAERLKGVDSTLKIQPAELGDSAMYLCASSLNLGSEKLFFGSGTQLSVL.

The chain employs TRBV7-9 and TRBJ2-1; 9 bases are a match to TRBD2. After removal of 6 bases from V and 7 bases from J, the junction contained 19 bases not matched to a gene. This CDR3 comprises 18 residues. Germline CDR1 is SEHNR and CDR2 is FQNEAQ (reference sequence). The CDR3 loop reads CASRFNATRLAVGNEQFF. CDR3 nucleotides: TGTGCCAGCAGATTTAACGCCACTCGACTAGCGGTAGGGAATGAGCAGTTCTTC.

This chain joins TRBV6-2 or TRBV6-3 and TRBJ1-2; D is unresolved. The CDR3 spans 11 residues. CDR1 is MNHEY and CDR2 is SVGEGT in the germline V gene. V shed 5 bases and J shed 5 bases, with 6 bases lying between them. CDR3 bases: TGTGCCAGCAGTAACCAGTATGGCTACACCTTC. Residues: CASSNQYGYTF.

The V call is TRBV14, the J call TRBJ1-3; D is possibly TRBD1 (5 bases). The CDR3 spans 13 residues. Trimming removed 4 bases from V and 5 bases from J, with 9 bases in between. Germline CDR1 is SGHDN and CDR2 is FVKESK. In DNA, the CDR3 is TGTGCCAGCAGCCCCAGGGTCCGAAACACCATATATTTT. This encodes CASSPRVRNTIYF.

The chain joins TRBV6-5 to TRBJ1-2; 7 nucleotides align to TRBD1. Germline assignment: CDR1 MNHEY and CDR2 SVGAGI. V was pared by 5 bases and J by 2 bases, with 8 bases of the junction left unmatched. The CDR3 loop spans 15 amino acids. Here the CDR3 reads CASSTDRTENYGYTF. The CDR3 coding sequence is TGTGCCAGCAGTACGGACAGGACAGAGAACTATGGCTACACCTTC.

The rearrangement links TRBV5-1 to TRBJ1-2; no firm D call. The germline V gene has CDR1 SGHRS and CDR2 YFSETQ. Trimming cost V 0 bases and J 0 bases, with 15 bases left between them. The CDR3 is 17 amino acids. The CDR3 region has the DNA TGCGCCAGCAGCTTGGGGCCCAGAGTAGAAGCTAACTATGGCTACACCTTC. Protein: CASSLGPRVEANYGYTF.

The gene calls are TRBV28 and TRBJ2-3; D is possibly TRBD1 or TRBD2 (5 bases each). In germline, CDR1 is MDHEN, CDR2 SYDVKM. The V end was cut by 2 bases, the J end by 2 bases, with 11 bases between. This CDR3 spans 15 amino acids. The CDR3 nucleotides read TGTGCCAGCAGTTTACGGGGCGCAAACACAGATACGCAGTATTTT. Its translation: CASSLRGANTDTQYF.

The rearrangement uses TRBV5-1 and TRBJ1-6, with 7 bases aligning to TRBD1. CDR1 and CDR2 (germline): SGHRS, YFSETQ. V shed 3 bases and J 8 bases; nucleotides not matched to a gene: 5. The CDR3 contains 14 residues. Written as DNA, the CDR3 is TGCGCCAGCAGCTGGGGACAGCGGGATTCACCCCTCCACTTT. This sequence encodes CASSWGQRDSPLHF.

The rearrangement uses TRBV27 and TRBJ1-2; D possibly corresponds to TRBD1 (6 bases). The CDR3 is 15 residues long. Germline CDR1 is MNHEY and CDR2 is SMNVEV (reference sequence). Trimming pared 3 bases from V and 4 bases from J, leaving 15 bases between. The CDR3 nucleotides are TGTGCCAGCAGTTTCCTTGCGGACAGAGCCTATGGCTACACCTTC. Protein: CASSFLADRAYGYTF.

The rearrangement joins TRBV10-3 to TRBJ1-5, with TRBD1 identical over 7 bases. The V segment lost 6 bases and the J segment 4 bases; nucleotides outside the gene matches: 3. The CDR3 length is 13 residues. Per the germline V gene, CDR1 is ENHRY and CDR2 is SYGVKD. The CDR3 bases are TGTGCCATCAGGGGGGACAGTAATCAGCCCCAGCATTTT. Residues: CAIRGDSNQPQHF.

The J gene is TRBJ1-5, the V gene TRBV19, with a weak D call TRBD1 (6 bases). Trimming stripped 6 bases from V and 1 base from J, with 13 bases between. The CDR3 loop spans 15 amino acids. CDR1 LNHDA and CDR2 SQIVND come from the germline V gene (reference sequence). The CDR3 region is CASRDTGRSNQPQHF. The CDR3, as DNA: TGTGCCAGTAGAGACACAGGGAGGAGCAATCAGCCCCAGCATTTT. The full variable domain, with the rest looked up from reference TRBV19 and TRBJ1-5, is DGGITQSPKYLFRKEGQNVTLSCEQNLNHDAMYWYRQDPGQGLRLIYYSQIVNDFQKGDIAEGYSVSREKKESFPLTVTSAQKNPTAFYLCASRDTGRSNQPQHFGDGTRLSIL.

In nucleotides, the CDR3 is TGTGCCAGCAGCGTAGGGCAGGGGGCGTACGGCTACACCTTC. This encodes CASSVGQGAYGYTF. This chain uses TRBV9 with TRBJ1-2; 8 bases line up with TRBD1. Trimming took 0 bases from V and 8 from J; bases not matched to a gene: 6. This CDR3 has 14 residues. From germline, CDR1 is SGDLS and CDR2 YYNGEE. Variable domain in full (rest from reference TRBV9 and TRBJ1-2): DSGVTQTPKHLITATGQRVTLRCSPRSGDLSVYWYQQSLDQGLQFLIQYYNGEERAKGNILERFSAQQFPDLHSELNLSSLELGDSALYFCASSVGQGAYGYTFGSGTRLTVV.

The chain employs TRBV19 and TRBJ2-3, with D tentatively TRBD2 (6 bases). With 7 bases removed from V and 0 bases from J, the gap between germline ends came to 14 bases. The CDR3 has 15 residues. Germline assignment: CDR1 LNHDA and CDR2 SQIVND (reference sequence). CDR3 DNA: TGTGCCAGTACCTCACCCGGGACTAGCACAGATACGCAGTATTTT. Protein sequence: CASTSPGTSTDTQYF.

The chain couples TRBV9 to TRBJ2-1, with 9 bases that match TRBD1. J was trimmed by 6 bases and V by 0 bases; bases with no gene match: 7. Looked up from germline, CDR1 is SGDLS and CDR2 is YYNGEE. The CDR3 is made up of 16 amino acids. The CDR3 reads CASSVGVRTGVNEQFF. CDR3 in DNA: TGTGCCAGCAGCGTAGGTGTCCGGACAGGGGTCAATGAGCAGTTCTTC.

This clone was counted a single time. The chain has TRBV7-3 and TRBJ2-3; TRBD2 might be the D (5 bases). Germline CDR1 and CDR2: SGHTA and FQGTGA. Trimming removed 2 bases at V and 6 bases at J, with 9 bases between. This CDR3 spans 13 amino acids. The CDR3 loop is CASSLASKDTQYF. CDR3 nucleotide sequence: TGTGCCAGCAGCTTAGCTAGCAAGGATACGCAGTATTTT.

This clone was counted a few times. The CDR3 DNA follows: TGTGCCTGGGGCTCGACAGGGGGCTACTATGGCTACACCTTC. This translates into CAWGSTGGYYGYTF. This chain connects TRBV30 to TRBJ1-2, with 10 bases aligning to TRBD1. The germline gives CDR1 GTSNPN, CDR2 SVGIG (reference sequence). The ends lost 5 bases at V and 3 bases at J; junction bases unmatched: 6. The CDR3 loop spans 14 amino acids. Based on the CDR3 plus reference TRBV30 and TRBJ1-2, the full variable domain is SQTIHQWPATLVQPVGSPLSLECTVEGTSNPNLYWYRQAAGRGLQLLFYSVGIGQISSEVPQNLSASRPQDRQFILSSKKLLLSDSGFYLCAWGSTGGYYGYTFGSGTRLTVV.

The chain links TRBV10-1 to TRBJ2-3; 9 nucleotides agree with TRBD1. The CDR3 length is 14 residues. Germline-derived CDR1 and CDR2 are WNHNN and SYGVQD (reference sequence). V was pared by 2 bases and J by 3 bases, with 0 bases of the junction left unmatched. CDR3 loop: CASSEGTGTDTQYF. CDR3 nucleotides: TGCGCCAGCAGTGAGGGGACAGGGACAGATACGCAGTATTTT.

This chain uses TRBV12-3 or TRBV12-4 with TRBJ2-5; 7 bases fit TRBD2. The ends lost 6 bases at V and 5 bases at J; junction bases unmatched: 6. CDR3 length: 13 amino acids. CDR3 in amino acids: CASSRGGWETQYF. The CDR3 region has the DNA TGTGCCAGCAGCCGGGGAGGGTGGGAGACCCAGTACTTC.

The chain joins TRBV27 to TRBJ2-2; 8 bases match TRBD1. Germline CDR1 is MNHEY and CDR2 is SMNVEV (reference sequence). This CDR3 has 14 amino acids. Trimming at V came to 6 bases and at J to 6 bases, leaving 6 bases not matched to a gene. CDR3 sequence reads: CASSRDRGPGELFF. In nucleotides, the CDR3 is TGTGCCAGCAGCCGTGACAGGGGACCCGGGGAGCTGTTTTTT.